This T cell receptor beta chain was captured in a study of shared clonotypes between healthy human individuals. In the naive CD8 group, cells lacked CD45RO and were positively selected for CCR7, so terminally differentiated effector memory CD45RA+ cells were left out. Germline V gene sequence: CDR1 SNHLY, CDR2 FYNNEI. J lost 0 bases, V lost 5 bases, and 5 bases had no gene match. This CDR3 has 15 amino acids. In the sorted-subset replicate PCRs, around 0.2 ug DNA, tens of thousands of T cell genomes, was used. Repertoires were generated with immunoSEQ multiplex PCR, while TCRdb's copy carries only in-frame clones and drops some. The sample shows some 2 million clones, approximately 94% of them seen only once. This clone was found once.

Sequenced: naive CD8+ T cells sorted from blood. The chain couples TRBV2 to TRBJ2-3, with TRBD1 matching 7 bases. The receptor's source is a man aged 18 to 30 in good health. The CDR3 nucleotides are TGTGCCAGCAGTTCCGGGACAGTAAGCACAGATACGCAGTATTTT. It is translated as CASSSGTVSTDTQYF.